These 17 T cell receptor beta chains came from one sample sequenced in a study of T cell responses to AZD1222 COVID-19 vaccine. The table came from immunoSEQ multiplex PCR; TCRdb's copy has only in-frame clones and leaves some out. The sample lists some 150,000 clones; roughly 94% were seen once. The material sequenced was peripheral blood, taken on day 0 of MenACWY control vaccination. Every receptor here comes from an adult in good health.

The chain carries TRBV28 and TRBJ2-2, with unresolved D. The CDR3 is 15 amino acids. Germline CDR1 and CDR2: MDHEN and SYDVKM. V lost 5 bases to trimming and J lost 1 base, with 11 bases between them. CDR3 in DNA: TGTGCCAGCAGTCCCGACACCCAGAACACCGGGGAGCTGTTTTTT. This translates into CASSPDTQNTGELFF.

The genes are TRBV4-3 and TRBJ2-1; 8 bases agree with TRBD2. The CDR3 is 16 amino acids. V gave up 3 bases and J gave up 4 bases; unmatched junction bases: 8. Germline values: CDR1 LGHNA, CDR2 YSLEER. The DNA for the CDR3 is TGCGCCAGCAGCCATGGGGAGACTAGCGTATACAATGAGCAGTTCTTC. This translates into CASSHGETSVYNEQFF.

The CDR3 spells CASSLQTVNQPQHF. The CDR3 region has the DNA TGTGCCAGTAGTCTTCAGACGGTCAATCAGCCCCAGCATTTT. This chain joins TRBV19 and TRBJ1-5; D is unresolved. The CDR3 totals 14 residues. The germline V gene has CDR1 LNHDA and CDR2 SQIVND (reference sequence). V lost 5 bases and J lost 3, with 11 bases in between.

The chain employs TRBV7-9 and TRBJ1-2; 7 bases are a match to TRBD1. The CDR3 length is 15 residues. Looked up from germline, CDR1 is SEHNR and CDR2 is FQNEAQ (reference sequence). With V trimmed by 4 bases and J by 1 base, 6 bases remained unmatched. In DNA, the CDR3 is TGTGCCAGCAGCTCGGACAGGAAACATAACTATGGCTACACCTTC. Translation gives CASSSDRKHNYGYTF. Full variable domain (outside the CDR3, taken from reference TRBV7-9 and TRBJ1-2): DTGVSQNPRHKITKRGQNVTFRCDPISEHNRLYWYRQTLGQGPEFLTYFQNEAQLEKSRLLSDRFSAERPKGSFSTLEIQRTEQGDSAMYLCASSSDRKHNYGYTFGSGTRLTVV.

This chain links TRBV5-5 with TRBJ2-2; no clear D. V was shortened by 0 bases and J by 1 base, with 7 bases between the two germline ends. The CDR3 sequence is 15 residues long. Germline lookup yields CDR1 SGHKS and CDR2 YYEKEE (reference sequence). CDR3 protein: CASSLAYGNTGELFF. The CDR3, as DNA: TGTGCCAGCAGCTTGGCCTATGGGAACACCGGGGAGCTGTTTTTT.

This chain uses TRBV10-3 with TRBJ1-2; tentatively, D is TRBD1 (6 bases). This CDR3 comprises 13 residues. V lost 10 bases, J lost 3 bases, and 15 bases lay in between. Germline CDR1 ENHRY, CDR2 SYGVKD. CDR3 amino acids: CATYRELYYGYTF. The DNA for the CDR3 is TGTGCCACATACAGGGAACTATACTATGGCTACACCTTC.

The J gene is TRBJ1-2, the V gene TRBV6-6; D is undetermined. Germline-derived CDR1 and CDR2 are MNHNY and SVGAGI (reference sequence). This CDR3 contains 13 residues. Between the trimmed V and J ends, which lost 2 bases and 7 bases, there was a span of 11 bases. In nucleotides, the CDR3 is TGTGCCAGCAGTTACGGGGTGTGGGGTGGCTACACCTTC. Encoded protein: CASSYGVWGGYTF.

This chain uses TRBV3-1 (or the pseudogene TRBV3-2) with TRBJ2-5, with D unclear. CDR1 is LGHDT and CDR2 is YNNKEL in the germline V gene (reference sequence). This CDR3 is built from 13 residues. V was clipped by 1 base and J by 4 bases, with 7 bases between them. The CDR3 DNA reads as TGTGCCAGCAGCCAAGGTGTAGTAGAGACCCAGTACTTC. Protein sequence: CASSQGVVETQYF.

This clone was seen a single time. The gene calls are TRBV27 and TRBJ1-2; the match to TRBD1 covers 7 bases. Germline assignment: CDR1 MNHEY and CDR2 SMNVEV (reference sequence). With 5 bases clipped from V and 4 bases from J, the junction kept 10 bases outside the gene matches. The CDR3 consists of 15 residues. CDR3 nucleotides: TGTGCCAGCAGTGACGGGACAGCTCTTAGCTATGGCTACACCTTC. Amino acid sequence: CASSDGTALSYGYTF.

This rearrangement joins TRBV7-6 to TRBJ1-5; no clear D gene. Germline V gene lookup returns CDR1 SGHVS and CDR2 FNYEAQ. V gave up 0 bases and J gave up 0 bases, with 0 bases separating them. The length of the CDR3 is 13 residues. The CDR3 sequence: CASSLASNQPQHF. The DNA of the CDR3 is TGTGCCAGCAGCTTAGCTAGCAATCAGCCCCAGCATTTT.

This chain joins TRBV7-2 and TRBJ2-3; D possibly corresponds to TRBD2 (6 bases). V lost 2 bases, J lost 4 bases, and 19 bases lay in between. Germline-derived CDR1 and CDR2 are SGHTA and FQGNSA. There are 17 residues in the CDR3. The CDR3 DNA sequence: TGTGCCAGCAGCTTATCTAAATTGCTAGCGAACCCAGATACGCAGTATTTT. Residues: CASSLSKLLANPDTQYF.

This clone appeared once. This sequence joins TRBV6-5 and TRBJ2-1; D is possibly TRBD1 (6 bases). Trimming removed 6 bases from V and 0 bases from J, with 12 bases in between. The germline V gene has CDR1 MNHEY and CDR2 SVGAGI. This CDR3 is 15 amino acids long. In nucleotides, the CDR3 is TGTGCCAGCAGAAGACAGGCTAGCTCCTACAATGAGCAGTTCTTC. Its protein product is CASRRQASSYNEQFF.

The chain combines TRBV30 with TRBJ2-7, with D possibly being TRBD1 (6 bases). Germline V lookup: CDR1 GTSNPN, CDR2 SVGIG (reference sequence). Between the trimmed V and J ends, which lost 1 base and 6 bases, there was a span of 25 bases. CDR3 length equals 17 residues. The CDR3 region is CAWSEGDTLTPWSEQYF. The CDR3 bases are TGTGCCTGGAGTGAAGGGGACACCCTGACACCATGGTCCGAGCAGTACTTC.

The rearrangement uses TRBV5-6 and TRBJ1-2; 7 nucleotides agree with TRBD1. Per the germline V gene, CDR1 is SGHDT and CDR2 is YYEEEE. This CDR3 region has 15 residues. V lost 1 base to trimming and J lost 4 bases; unmatched junction nucleotides: 7. Written as DNA, the CDR3 is TGTGCCAGCAGCTTGACCGGGACAGAGATCTATGGCTACACCTTC. Protein sequence: CASSLTGTEIYGYTF.

The genes are TRBV10-3 and TRBJ1-4; no clear D gene. The CDR3 consists of 14 residues. Per germline, CDR1 ENHRY and CDR2 SYGVKD. The ends were cut back, 2 bases at V and 7 bases at J, with 11 bases in the middle. CDR3 in DNA: TGTGCCATCAGTGAGGGACTAGGCAGTGAAAAACTGTTTTTT. It translates to CAISEGLGSEKLFF.

The chain is built from TRBV6-5 and TRBJ2-7, with 7 bases identical to TRBD1. Germline assignment: CDR1 MNHEY and CDR2 SVGAGI. The CDR3 covers 14 residues. V trimming: 8 bases; J trimming: 4 bases; junction bases outside the gene matches: 11. This chain's CDR3 is CASGLQGWEYEQYF. The CDR3 DNA is TGTGCCAGCGGCCTACAGGGGTGGGAATACGAGCAGTACTTC.

V gene TRBV24-1 combines with J gene TRBJ2-3; 11 bases are a match to TRBD2. The CDR3 extends over 16 amino acids. Trimming cost V 4 bases and J 0 bases; bases outside gene matches: 2. Germline values: CDR1 KGHDR, CDR2 SFDVKD. CDR3 in DNA: TGTGCCACCAGTGACCGGACTAGCGGGAGCACAGATACGCAGTATTTT. It is translated as CATSDRTSGSTDTQYF.